This entry lists 2 T cell receptor beta chains sequenced from one sample in a study of shared clonotypes between healthy human individuals. Data came from immunoSEQ multiplex PCR; TCRdb stores just in-frame clones and leaves some out. The sample has about 2 million clones; 85% to 95% are singletons. The sequenced sample consisted of naive CD4+ T cells sorted from blood. Noted subset: CD45RA+ positively selected. The receptors were gathered from a man aged 18 to 29 in good health.

The chain employs TRBV5-1 and TRBJ1-1, with 9 bases fitting TRBD1. Germline V gene data show CDR1 as SGHRS and CDR2 as YFSETQ. This CDR3 has 17 residues. With 0 bases clipped from V and 0 bases from J, the junction kept 6 bases outside the gene matches. DNA for the CDR3: TGCGCCAGCAGCTTGGCCGGGACAGGGCTATTGAACACTGAAGCTTTCTTT. Its translation is CASSLAGTGLLNTEAFF. The full variable domain, completed using reference TRBV5-1 and TRBJ1-1, is KAGVTQTPRYLIKTRGQQVTLSCSPISGHRSVSWYQQTPGQGLQFLFEYFSETQRNKGNFPGRFSGRQFSNSRSEMNVSTLELGDSALYLCASSLAGTGLLNTEAFFGQGTRLTVV.

The chain is built from TRBV28 and TRBJ2-7; D perhaps matches TRBD2 (7 bases). CDR3 length equals 13 residues. The germline gives CDR1 MDHEN, CDR2 SYDVKM. V gave up 6 bases and J gave up 5 bases, with 14 bases separating them. The CDR3 DNA is TGTGCCAGCAGCCGGGGAGGGGGGGACGAGCAGTACTTC. Amino acid sequence: CASSRGGGDEQYF.